This T cell receptor beta chain was identified during a study of blood T cell repertoires in COVID-19. As for the study in general: Some COVID-19 samples were acute and others convalescent; all came from the United States, Italy and Spain. T cells, B-cell-depleted T cells, or PBMCs provided the cDNA or gDNA that served as material.

The table lists this clone with a count of one. Germline V lookup: CDR1 MNHEY, CDR2 SVGAGI. There are 13 residues in the CDR3. Trimming removed 7 bases from V and 8 bases from J; junction bases left unmatched: 4. Original processing notes: Amplified reference gene primers provided the basis for estimating nucleated cell counts. The assay was immunoSEQ multiplex PCR, and TCRdb's table has in-frame clones only and misses some. That table gives V, J and clone size, and the DNA gave D and trimming. The top ten clones hold approximately 33% of a sample with almost 80,000 clones, roughly 80% of them seen once.

Sequenced sample: peripheral blood. The source of this sequence is a woman in her sixties or seventies with acute or convalescent COVID-19. The chain uses TRBV6-5 and TRBJ1-6, with 8 bases aligning to TRBD1. CDR3: CASMGTGYSPLHF. CDR3 sequence (DNA): TGTGCCAGCATGGGGACAGGATATTCACCCCTCCACTTT.